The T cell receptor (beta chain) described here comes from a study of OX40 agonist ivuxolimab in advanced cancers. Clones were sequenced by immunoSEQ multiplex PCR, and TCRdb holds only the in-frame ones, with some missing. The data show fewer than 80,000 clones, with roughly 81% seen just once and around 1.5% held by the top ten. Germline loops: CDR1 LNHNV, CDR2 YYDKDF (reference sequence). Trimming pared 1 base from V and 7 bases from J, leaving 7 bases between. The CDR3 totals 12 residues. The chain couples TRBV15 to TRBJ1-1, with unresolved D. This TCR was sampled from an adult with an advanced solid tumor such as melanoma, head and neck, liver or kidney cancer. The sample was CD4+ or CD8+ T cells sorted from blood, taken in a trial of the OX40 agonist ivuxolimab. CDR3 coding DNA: TGTGCCACCAGCAGAGTAGGGAATGAAGCTTTCTTT. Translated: CATSRVGNEAFF.